This entry lists 25 T cell receptor beta chains sequenced from one sample in a study of T cell responses to AZD1222 COVID-19 vaccine. Sequencing used immunoSEQ multiplex PCR; TCRdb keeps in-frame clones, though not all of them. The sample includes some 150,000 clones, 86% of them seen just once. The material was peripheral blood, obtained on day 0 of MenACWY control vaccination. The receptors were gathered from an adult in good health.

V gene TRBV29-1 combines with J gene TRBJ1-2; 7 positions match TRBD1. Germline loops: CDR1 SQVTM, CDR2 ANQGSEA. There are 16 residues in the CDR3. V lost 6 bases, J lost 4 bases, and 17 bases stayed unmatched. The CDR3, as DNA: TGCAGCGTGCCCCACCAGGGGGGGGCAGGGAGCTATGGCTACACCTTC. This codes for CSVPHQGGAGSYGYTF.

The chain employs TRBV6-2 or TRBV6-3 and TRBJ1-4; a weak D match, TRBD1 (6 bases). Germline V gene data show CDR1 as MNHEY and CDR2 as SVGEGT. Trimming shortened V by 6 bases and J by 6 bases, and 20 bases separated the two germline ends. The CDR3 spans 16 residues. The CDR3 DNA sequence: TGTGCCAGCAGCTTCCGATCGGGGACAAGCGATGAAAAACTGTTTTTT. Protein sequence: CASSFRSGTSDEKLFF.

This clone has just a few counts. The V call is TRBV29-1, the J call TRBJ1-3; D gene uncertain. The CDR3 sequence is 13 residues long. V shed 7 bases and J shed 0 bases, with 10 bases lying between them. Germline V gene lookup returns CDR1 SQVTM and CDR2 ANQGSEA. The CDR3 sequence is CSAGSYSGNTIYF. The CDR3, as DNA: TGCAGCGCCGGCAGTTACTCTGGAAACACCATATATTTT. Based on the CDR3 plus reference TRBV29-1 and TRBJ1-3, the full variable domain is SAVISQKPSRDICQRGTSLTIQCQVDSQVTMMFWYRQQPGQSLTLIATANQGSEATYESGFVIDKFPISRPNLTFSTLTVSNMSPEDSSIYLCSAGSYSGNTIYFGEGSWLTVV.

The chain has TRBV24-1 and TRBJ1-2; D is unclear. The CDR3 contains 13 residues. V lost 4 bases and J 3 bases, leaving 8 bases between the germline ends. Germline-derived CDR1 and CDR2 are KGHDR and SFDVKD. CDR3 amino acids: CATSDGRDYGYTF. CDR3 DNA sequence: TGTGCCACCAGTGACGGGAGGGACTATGGCTACACCTTC.

This clone was detected once. This chain joins TRBV5-1 and TRBJ2-1, with TRBD2 matching over 13 bases. V dropped 3 bases and J dropped 2; count of bases not matched to a gene: 2. Germline V CDR1 and CDR2: SGHRS, YFSETQ. The CDR3 contains 16 residues. The CDR3 here is CASSSGTSGAYNEQFF. The DNA for the CDR3 is TGCGCCAGCAGCTCCGGGACTAGCGGGGCCTACAATGAGCAGTTCTTC.

The chain couples TRBV7-2 to TRBJ2-3; D call uncertain. Germline loops: CDR1 SGHTA, CDR2 FQGNSA. The CDR3 covers 16 residues. With 3 bases removed from V and 2 bases from J, the gap between germline ends came to 15 bases. The CDR3 sequence is CASSFVSVGLTDTQYF. DNA of the CDR3: TGTGCCAGCAGCTTTGTGTCCGTGGGCCTCACAGATACGCAGTATTTT. The full variable domain, its missing parts supplied by reference TRBV7-2 and TRBJ2-3, is GAGVSQSPSNKVTEKGKDVELRCDPISGHTALYWYRQSLGQGLEFLIYFQGNSAPDKSGLPSDRFSAERTGGSVSTLTIQRTQQEDSAVYLCASSFVSVGLTDTQYFGPGTRLTVL.

Only one count was recorded for this clone. In DNA, the CDR3 is TGTGCCAGCAGCTCAGTAGCGGGAGGGCCTCAAGACAATGAGCAGTTCTTC. It encodes CASSSVAGGPQDNEQFF. The rearrangement uses TRBV11-2 and TRBJ2-1; 11 bases are a match to TRBD2. The germline CDR1 and CDR2 sequences are SGHAT and FQNNGV. This CDR3 region has 17 residues. The V gene end was trimmed by 4 bases and the J gene end by 5 bases; junction bases not matched to a gene: 10.

This clone appeared a few times. This chain links TRBV7-2 with TRBJ2-7, with D possibly being TRBD1 (6 bases). Germline V gene data show CDR1 as SGHTA and CDR2 as FQGNSA. The germline V and J ends were trimmed by 7 bases and 7 bases, with 17 bases remaining between them. This CDR3 spans 13 amino acids. DNA for the CDR3: TGTGCCAGCACCCAAAACCCCGGGACAGAGCAGTACTTC. Translating it yields CASTQNPGTEQYF.

This clone came up once. The chain is built from TRBV7-2 and TRBJ2-7, with D tentatively TRBD1 or TRBD2 (6 bases each). The CDR3 contains 15 residues. CDR1 and CDR2 (germline): SGHTA, FQGNSA. V shed 5 bases and J shed 7 bases, with 21 bases lying between them. The CDR3 protein is CASSTPGGPRREQYV. The CDR3 bases are TGTGCCAGCAGCACGCCCGGGGGCCCAAGGAGGGAGCAGTACGTC.

This clone has only one observation. The V gene is TRBV10-3, the J gene TRBJ2-1; 11 nucleotides align to TRBD2. The CDR3 is 15 residues long. Germline CDR1 is ENHRY and CDR2 is SYGVKD. V was pared by 4 bases and J by 5 bases, with 4 bases of the junction left unmatched. CDR3 sequence (DNA): TGTGCCATCAGTGGGGGACTAGCGGTAAACAATGAGCAGTTCTTC. As protein: CAISGGLAVNNEQFF.

The rearrangement joins TRBV2 to TRBJ1-2; D unclear. The germline gives CDR1 SNHLY, CDR2 FYNNEI. The CDR3 runs to 12 residues. The V and J ends lost 3 bases and 3 bases respectively, with 5 bases between them. DNA for the CDR3: TGTGCCAGCAGTGAGGTGGACTATGGCTACACCTTC. It translates to CASSEVDYGYTF.

The DNA for the CDR3 is TGTGCCAGAAGCCAGGACAGGGTCTGGGTAGCCAAAAACATTCAGTACTTC. As protein: CARSQDRVWVAKNIQYF. The chain joins TRBV5-3 to TRBJ2-4, with 8 bases aligning to TRBD1. TRBV5-3 falls under the ORF class, with uncertain function. The CDR3 length is 17 residues. J was trimmed by 0 bases and V by 4 bases; bases with no gene match: 9.

With respect to this clone: Other DNA sequences in the sample encode the same CDR3. The chain joins TRBV15 to TRBJ2-7; possibly TRBD1 or TRBD2 for D (5 bases each). Germline assignment: CDR1 LNHNV and CDR2 YYDKDF (reference sequence). This CDR3 is built from 14 residues. V was trimmed by 1 base and J by 0 bases, leaving 7 bases between them. Written as DNA, the CDR3 is TGTGCCACCAGCAGAGGAGGGGACTCCTACGAGCAGTACTTC. The encoded protein is CATSRGGDSYEQYF. The whole variable domain, remainder taken from reference TRBV15 and TRBJ2-7, is DAMVIQNPRYQVTQFGKPVTLSCSQTLNHNVMYWYQQKSSQAPKLLFHYYDKDFNNEADTPDNFQSRRPNTSFCFLDIRSPGLGDTAMYLCATSRGGDSYEQYFGPGTRLTVT.

The chain employs TRBV3-1 (or the pseudogene TRBV3-2) and TRBJ1-6; weak D call: TRBD1 (6 bases). CDR3 length equals 14 residues. Per germline, CDR1 LGHDT and CDR2 YNNKEL (reference sequence). Trimming removed 1 base at V and 9 bases at J, with 10 bases between. Here the CDR3 DNA reads TGTGCCAGCAGCCAAGGACAGGCCCCTTCACCCCTCCACTTT. Its translation: CASSQGQAPSPLHF.

The table lists this clone with a count of one. The V gene is TRBV19, the J gene TRBJ1-1; TRBD1 aligns across 8 bases. The CDR3 loop spans 14 amino acids. The germline V gene encodes CDR1 LNHDA and CDR2 SQIVND (reference sequence). V gave up 5 bases and J gave up 4 bases; unmatched junction bases: 6. The CDR3 sequence: CASSFGQGGTEAFF. CDR3 bases: TGTGCCAGTAGTTTCGGACAGGGCGGCACTGAAGCTTTCTTT.

The rearrangement joins TRBV6-5 to TRBJ1-5; TRBD1 aligns across 9 bases. The CDR3 extends over 14 amino acids. The trim removed 6 bases at V and 3 bases at J, leaving 3 bases unmatched. Per germline, CDR1 MNHEY and CDR2 SVGAGI. CDR3 protein: CASRGQGFNQPQHF. CDR3 bases: TGTGCCAGCAGGGGACAGGGTTTCAATCAGCCCCAGCATTTT.

The chain's CDR3 is CASSIAGGTYTDTQYF. For the CDR3, the DNA is TGTGCCAGTAGTATAGCGGGGGGGACGTACACAGATACGCAGTATTTT. J is TRBJ2-3 and V is TRBV19; 8 nucleotides match TRBD2. This CDR3 comprises 16 residues. V gave up 1 base and J gave up 2 bases; unmatched junction bases: 5. CDR1 is LNHDA and CDR2 is SQIVND in the germline V gene (reference sequence).

V usage is TRBV2 and J usage is TRBJ1-2; D not certain. Trimming cost V 1 base and J 8 bases, with 11 bases left between them. The length of the CDR3 is 13 residues. Germline CDR1 reads SNHLY; CDR2 reads FYNNEI. The CDR3 coding sequence is TGTGCCAGCAGTGAAGTTGACCTATGGGGCTACACCTTC. As protein: CASSEVDLWGYTF.

The chain uses TRBV9 and TRBJ1-6; no firm D call. This CDR3 contains 15 residues. The V gene lost 3 bases and the J gene lost 9 bases, with 16 bases spanning the gap. Looked up from germline, CDR1 is SGDLS and CDR2 is YYNGEE. Here the CDR3 reads CASSGAVGWTSPLHF. The CDR3 DNA sequence: TGTGCCAGCAGCGGTGCCGTGGGGTGGACTTCACCCCTCCACTTT.

This rearrangement joins TRBV4-3 to TRBJ2-3, with TRBD2 matching over 10 bases. The CDR3 totals 15 residues. The V gene's germline CDR1 is LGHNA and CDR2 YSLEER. The ends lost 1 base at V and 6 bases at J; junction bases unmatched: 4. CDR3 DNA: TGCGCCAGCAGCCAAGGCGCTAGCGGGAGTGATACGCAGTATTTT. Its translation: CASSQGASGSDTQYF.

On this clone itself: Relative to the germline gene, one junction end is altered; a read error may explain this. The chain is built from TRBV7-7 and TRBJ1-1, with TRBD1 as a possible D gene (6 bases). CDR1 SSHAT and CDR2 FNYEAQ come from the germline V gene (reference sequence). The CDR3 runs 16 residues. The CDR3 is CASSFDVNRVRGEAFF. The CDR3 DNA reads as TGTGCTAGCAGCTTCGACGTGAACAGGGTCCGTGGTGAAGCTTTCTTT.

The chain links TRBV27 to TRBJ1-2; D is perhaps TRBD1 (6 bases). The CDR3 runs to 16 residues. Trimming shortened V by 5 bases and J by 1 base, and 17 bases separated the two germline ends. Germline values: CDR1 MNHEY, CDR2 SMNVEV (reference sequence). The chain's CDR3 is CASSPIDRRLNYGYTF. For the CDR3, the DNA is TGTGCCAGCAGTCCGATAGACAGGCGCCTTAACTATGGCTACACCTTC.

The chain recombines TRBV5-1 with TRBJ2-5, with 9 bases identical to TRBD1. The J segment lost 1 base and the V segment lost 4 bases, leaving 8 bases of the junction unmatched. The CDR3 length is 16 residues. Germline V gene sequence: CDR1 SGHRS, CDR2 YFSETQ. CDR3 sequence: CASSPGDRGFQETQYF. CDR3 DNA sequence: TGCGCCAGCAGCCCAGGAGACAGGGGGTTCCAAGAGACCCAGTACTTC.

The chain has TRBV10-3 and TRBJ1-1; the match to TRBD1 covers 8 bases. J gave up 10 bases and V 0 bases, and 4 bases lay outside the gene matches. CDR1 is ENHRY and CDR2 is SYGVKD in the germline V gene. This CDR3 comprises 13 residues. For the CDR3, the DNA is TGTGCCATCAGTGAGTCAGGACAGGGTGTAGCTTTCTTT. It codes for CAISESGQGVAFF.

This clone was detected once. The chain has TRBV5-6 and TRBJ1-4, with 7 bases matching TRBD1. Germline V gene sequence: CDR1 SGHDT, CDR2 YYEEEE. V was clipped by 3 bases and J by 4 bases; unmatched bases: 6. The CDR3 is 15 residues long. For the CDR3, the DNA is TGTGCCAGCAGCTCCTCCCAGGGGGGTAATGAAAAACTGTTTTTT. Translation: CASSSSQGGNEKLFF.